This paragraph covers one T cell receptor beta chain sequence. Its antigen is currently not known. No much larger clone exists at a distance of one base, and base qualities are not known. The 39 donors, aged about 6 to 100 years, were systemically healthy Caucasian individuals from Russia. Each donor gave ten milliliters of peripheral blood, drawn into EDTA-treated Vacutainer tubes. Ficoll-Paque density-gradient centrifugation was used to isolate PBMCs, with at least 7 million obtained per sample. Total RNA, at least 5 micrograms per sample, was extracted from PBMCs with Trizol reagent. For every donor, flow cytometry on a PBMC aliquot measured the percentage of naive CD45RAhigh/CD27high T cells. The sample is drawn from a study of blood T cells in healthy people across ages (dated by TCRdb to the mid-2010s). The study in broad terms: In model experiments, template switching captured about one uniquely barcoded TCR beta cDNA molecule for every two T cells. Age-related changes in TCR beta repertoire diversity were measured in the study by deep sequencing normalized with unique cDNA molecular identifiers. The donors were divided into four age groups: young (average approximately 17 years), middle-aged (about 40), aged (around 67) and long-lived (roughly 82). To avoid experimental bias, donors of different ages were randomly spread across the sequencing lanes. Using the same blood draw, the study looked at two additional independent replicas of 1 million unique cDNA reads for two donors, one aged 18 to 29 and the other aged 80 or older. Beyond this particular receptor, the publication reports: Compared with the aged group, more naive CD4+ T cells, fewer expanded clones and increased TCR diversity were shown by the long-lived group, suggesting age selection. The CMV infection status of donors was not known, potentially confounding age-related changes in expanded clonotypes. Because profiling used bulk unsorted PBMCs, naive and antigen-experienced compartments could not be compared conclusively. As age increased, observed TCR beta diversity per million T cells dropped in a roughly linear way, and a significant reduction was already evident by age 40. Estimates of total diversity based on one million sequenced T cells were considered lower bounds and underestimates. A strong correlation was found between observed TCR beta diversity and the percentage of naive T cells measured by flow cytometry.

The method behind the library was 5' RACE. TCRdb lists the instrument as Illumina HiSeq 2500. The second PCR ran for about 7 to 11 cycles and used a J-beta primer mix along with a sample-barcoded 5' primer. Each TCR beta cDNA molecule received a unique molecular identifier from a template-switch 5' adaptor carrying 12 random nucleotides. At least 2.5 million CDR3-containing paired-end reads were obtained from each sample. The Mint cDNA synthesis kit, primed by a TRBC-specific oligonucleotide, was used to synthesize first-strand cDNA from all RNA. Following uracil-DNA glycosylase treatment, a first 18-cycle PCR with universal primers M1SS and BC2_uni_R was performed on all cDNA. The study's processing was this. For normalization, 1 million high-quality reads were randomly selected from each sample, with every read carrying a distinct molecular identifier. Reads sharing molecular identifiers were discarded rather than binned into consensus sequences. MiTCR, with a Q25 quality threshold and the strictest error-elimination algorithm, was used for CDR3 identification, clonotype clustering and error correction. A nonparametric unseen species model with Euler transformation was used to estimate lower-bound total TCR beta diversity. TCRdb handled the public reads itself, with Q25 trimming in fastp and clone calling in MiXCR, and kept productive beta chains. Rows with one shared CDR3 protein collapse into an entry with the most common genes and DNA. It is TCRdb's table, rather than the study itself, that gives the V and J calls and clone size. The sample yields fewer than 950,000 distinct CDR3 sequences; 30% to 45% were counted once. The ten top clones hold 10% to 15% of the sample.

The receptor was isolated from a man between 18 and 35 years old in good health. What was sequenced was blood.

The CDR3 has the sequence CSARVGLAGDNEQFF. DNA sequence: TGCAGTGCTAGAGTGGGACTAGCGGGAGACAATGAGCAGTTCTTC. The V gene is TRBV20-1 and the J gene is TRBJ2-1; 14 junctional bases match TRBD2. The germline V end is reduced by 1 base and the J end by 5 bases; junction bases left unmatched: 1. Reading the germline V gene (reference sequence) gives CDR1 DFQATT and CDR2 SNEGSKA. The cysteine opens and the phenylalanine closes a CDR3 of 15 amino acids. Of all the DNA, just the CDR3 is kept, 45 bases in frame from base 1.